The 6 T cell receptor beta chains reported below all come from one sample, sequenced in a study of shared clonotypes between healthy human individuals (dated by TCRdb to 2018 to 2020). The library was produced with the immunoSEQ multiplex PCR assay. TCRdb stores this immuneACCESS table with in-frame sequences only. Part of the clones is absent; in the studies checked, under half of the shortfall reflects unresolved V genes, and no reason is known for the rest. Counted in this sample were some 2,400,000 clones; under 97% of them appeared once. The ten largest clones add up to about 0.13% of the sample. Sequencing was carried out using naive CD4+ T cells sorted from blood. In the paper's terms, the cell subset or site label means: CD45RA+ positively selected. The source is a man between 18 and 35 years old in good health.

This chain joins TRBV6-6 and TRBJ2-3, with D unresolved. There are 13 residues in the CDR3. Germline-derived CDR1 and CDR2 are MNHNY and SVGAGI (reference sequence). V gave up 7 bases and J gave up 2 bases, with 10 bases separating them. The CDR3 sequence: CASTTRLTDTQYF. DNA of the CDR3: TGTGCCAGCACGACGAGGCTCACAGATACGCAGTATTTT.

The chain couples TRBV30 to TRBJ1-6; D ambiguous. This CDR3 comprises 14 residues. Per germline, CDR1 GTSNPN and CDR2 SVGIG (reference sequence). Trimming removed 5 bases from V and 7 bases from J, with 15 bases in between. Here the CDR3 DNA reads TGTGCCTGGTTGTTGGGATCACGAAATTCACCCCTCCACTTT. Protein product: CAWLLGSRNSPLHF.

The V and J genes are TRBV10-1 and TRBJ1-5, with 11 bases identical to TRBD1. The CDR3 consists of 19 residues. Germline CDR1 and CDR2: WNHNN and SYGVQD (reference sequence). V was clipped by 7 bases and J by 2 bases; unmatched bases: 16. The CDR3 sequence: CASTTQDRGLRKGNQPQHF. CDR3 coding DNA: TGCGCCAGCACGACCCAGGACAGGGGGCTGAGGAAGGGCAATCAGCCCCAGCATTTT.

Regarding this clone: Additional DNA sequences in this sample encode the identical CDR3. This chain joins TRBV4-1 and TRBJ2-3, with no clear D. Germline V gene data show CDR1 as MGHRA and CDR2 as YSYEKL. The V and J ends lost 0 bases and 7 bases respectively, with 5 bases between them. The CDR3 contains 12 residues. The CDR3 spells CASSQDWNTQYF. The DNA of the CDR3 is TGCGCCAGCAGCCAAGACTGGAATACGCAGTATTTT.

The genes are TRBV7-2 and TRBJ2-5; the D gene is possibly TRBD2 (5 bases). V was clipped by 5 bases and J by 4 bases, with 17 bases between them. The CDR3 consists of 15 residues. The germline CDR1 and CDR2 sequences are SGHTA and FQGNSA. This CDR3 reads CASSLSLLARETQYF. The CDR3 nucleotides are TGTGCCAGCAGCCTGTCCCTCCTAGCCCGAGAGACCCAGTACTTC.

This chain connects TRBV29-1 to TRBJ2-5; the D gene is possibly TRBD2 (5 bases). V lost 8 bases and J lost 2, with 12 bases in between. This CDR3 spans 12 amino acids. Germline assignment: CDR1 SQVTM and CDR2 ANQGSEA. The DNA for the CDR3 is TGCAGCCTCCCCGAGGGACAAGAGACCCAGTACTTC. It is translated as CSLPEGQETQYF.